This TCR beta chain is from a study of blood T cell repertoires in COVID-19. This clone occurred once. The CDR3 has 13 amino acids. Germline V CDR1 and CDR2: SGHVS, FQNEAQ. Trimming removed 4 bases from V and 3 bases from J, with 10 bases in between. Libraries were prepared by immunoSEQ multiplex PCR; TCRdb keeps only in-frame clonotypes and omits some of them. The sample carries about 250,000 clones, about 80% recorded once. The V gene is TRBV7-8, the J gene TRBJ2-7; maybe TRBD2 (6 bases). The sequenced sample consisted of peripheral blood. The sequence came from a man at least 80 years old with acute or convalescent COVID-19. Written as DNA, the CDR3 is TGTGCCAGCAGCTCCCGGGACTTCTACGAGCAGTACTTC. As protein: CASSSRDFYEQYF.